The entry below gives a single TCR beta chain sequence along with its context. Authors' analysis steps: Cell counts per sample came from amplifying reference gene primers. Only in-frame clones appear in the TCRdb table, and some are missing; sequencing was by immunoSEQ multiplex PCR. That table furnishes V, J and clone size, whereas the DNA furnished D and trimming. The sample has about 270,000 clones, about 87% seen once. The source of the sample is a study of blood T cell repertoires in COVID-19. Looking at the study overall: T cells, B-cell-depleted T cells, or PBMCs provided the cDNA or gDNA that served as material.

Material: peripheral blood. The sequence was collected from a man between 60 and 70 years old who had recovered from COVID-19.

CDR3 coding DNA: TGTGCCAGCAGCATCGGACAGGCACAAGAGACCCAGTACTTC. Its translation is CASSIGQAQETQYF. V is TRBV5-6 and J is TRBJ2-5; TRBD1 matches 7 bases. V lost 4 bases and J lost 2; bases outside the gene matches: 5. This CDR3 has 14 amino acids. Germline V lookup: CDR1 SGHDT, CDR2 YYEEEE.